The clone carrying this TCR beta chain was counted once. As yet, its antigen is unknown. Germline V CDR1 and CDR2: MNHNS, SASEGT. V was cut by 2 bases and J by 4 bases, with 12 bases left in between. The CDR3 has 16 amino acids. Sequence data for DNA of cultured CD4+ T cells were generated by the Oncomine TCR Beta short-read assay. Via MiXCR, TCRdb re-called the PCR reads, giving one row per CDR3 protein. Of around 21,000 distinct CDR3 sequences listed, roughly half are singletons. This entry belongs to a study of vaccination and CD4 T cells after COVID-19. Turning to the study itself: Either a CEFX pool, an HIV-1 Nef pool, or no peptide was added to control cultures. General study findings and limits: No early post-infection timepoints were studied, and convalescent patients studied were relatively few.

Indicated treatment: 10-day PBMC culture with coronavirus spike peptide pools or control peptides (ViraFEST assay). ViraFEST relied on peptide pools to expand antigen-specific T cells; the TCRs were sequenced afterward. Peptide pools at approximately 9.9 ug/ml and IL-2 at 8.5 to 10 IU/ml were added to cultures of 1.5 million to 2 million PBMCs per well. Sequenced sample: CD4+ T cells from blood, cultured in vitro. The gene calls are TRBV6-1 and TRBJ1-6; no firm D call. This TCR was recovered from a human donor who had recovered from COVID-19. CDR3 amino acids: CASSERETVYNSPLHF. CDR3 DNA: TGTGCCAGCAGTGAAAGGGAGACGGTGTATAATTCACCCCTCCACTTT.